A selection of T cell receptor beta chains follows, all from one sample in a study of OX40 agonist ivuxolimab in advanced cancers. The protocol was immunoSEQ multiplex PCR, while the TCRdb copy is restricted to in-frame clones and leaves out a portion. The data contain 45,000 to 65,000 clones, 80% to 90% of them singletons. This specimen was CD4+ or CD8+ T cells sorted from blood, taken in a trial of the OX40 agonist ivuxolimab. These TCRs come from an adult with an advanced solid tumor such as melanoma, head and neck, liver or kidney cancer. CDR3s include the opening cysteine and the closing phenylalanine or tryptophan. A D gene is named only where the DNA matches it firmly. Some rows mark clone size as missing; the rest say once, few, many or name a class of expanded clone.

V gene	clone size	CDR3 length	D gene	J gene	CDR3 protein	CDR3 DNA
TRBV2	.	12	.	TRBJ2-1	CASSRDSSEQFF	TGTGCCAGCAGTCGGGACTCCAGTGAGCAGTTCTTC
TRBV25-1	.	14	.	TRBJ1-1	CASSDRGMNTEAFF	TGTGCCAGCAGTGACAGGGGAATGAACACTGAAGCTTTCTTT
TRBV7-8	.	15	.	TRBJ1-3	CASSLGSFAGNTIYF	TGTGCCAGCAGCTTAGGGTCGTTCGCTGGAAACACCATATATTTT
TRBV19	.	14	.	TRBJ2-6	CASRTPGGANVLTF	TGTGCCAGTAGAACCCCAGGGGGGGCCAACGTCCTGACTTTC
TRBV19	.	13	.	TRBJ1-5	CASSIDRDQPQHF	TGTGCCAGTAGTATAGACAGGGATCAGCCCCAGCATTTT
TRBV7-9	.	12	.	TRBJ1-5	CASTPGGQPQHF	TGTGCCAGCACTCCGGGGGGTCAGCCCCAGCATTTT
TRBV18	.	13	.	TRBJ1-2	CASSPSGNYGYTF	TGTGCCAGCTCACCTTCTGGTAACTATGGCTACACCTTC
TRBV19	once	17	TRBD1	TRBJ1-6	CASSRRQSQGVNSPLHF	TGTGCCAGTAGTCGTCGGCAGTCGCAGGGGGTTAATTCACCCCTCCACTTT
TRBV19	.	12	.	TRBJ1-5	CASTIEFQPQHF	TGTGCCAGTACCATCGAATTTCAGCCCCAGCATTTT
TRBV9	once	17	TRBD2	TRBJ2-5	CASSAGGGAGLQETQYF	TGTGCCAGCAGCGCAGGCGGGGGGGCTGGTCTCCAAGAGACCCAGTACTTC
TRBV9	.	15	TRBD1	TRBJ1-3	CASSVAWTGGGTIYF	TGTGCCAGCAGCGTAGCTTGGACAGGCGGAGGGACCATATATTTT